These T cell receptor beta chains were read from a single sample in a study of shared clonotypes between healthy human individuals. Sequenced by immunoSEQ multiplex PCR; TCRdb stores in-frame clones only, minus some. The sample carries about 1.5 million clones, 95% to 99% recorded once. The sequenced sample was naive CD4+ T cells sorted from blood. Receptors originate from a man aged 30-40 years in good health. The CDR3 runs from the conserved cysteine through the conserved F or W. The order of the fields is J gene, V gene, D gene, clone size, CDR3 protein, CDR3 DNA. The D gene is left open where the match is weak. Only some rows state a clone size, as once, few, many or a class for expanded clones.

j_call: TRBJ2-1
v_call: TRBV2
d_call: TRBD2
clone_size: .
cdr3_aa: CASSLAGGVHNEQFF
cdr3_nt: TGTGCCAGCAGTTTAGCGGGAGGTGTCCACAATGAGCAGTTCTTC

j_call: TRBJ2-1
v_call: TRBV10-3
d_call: .
clone_size: .
cdr3_aa: CAISEYEGSLRNEQFF
cdr3_nt: TGTGCCATCAGTGAGTATGAGGGGAGTCTTCGCAATGAGCAGTTCTTC

j_call: TRBJ2-1
v_call: TRBV5-5
d_call: .
clone_size: .
cdr3_aa: CASSLGLSNEQFF
cdr3_nt: TGTGCCAGCAGCTTGGGCCTTAGCAATGAGCAGTTCTTC

j_call: TRBJ2-6
v_call: TRBV10-3
d_call: .
clone_size: .
cdr3_aa: CAISELTSNSGANVLTF
cdr3_nt: TGTGCCATCAGTGAGCTGACTTCCAACTCTGGGGCCAACGTCCTGACTTTC

j_call: TRBJ2-7
v_call: TRBV7-6
d_call: TRBD2
clone_size: .
cdr3_aa: CASSPRLAGVIGYEQYF
cdr3_nt: TGTGCCAGCAGCCCACGACTAGCGGGAGTTATCGGCTACGAGCAGTACTTC

j_call: TRBJ2-5
v_call: TRBV6-6
d_call: .
clone_size: .
cdr3_aa: CASSYAGQETQYF
cdr3_nt: TGTGCCAGCAGTTACGCGGGTCAAGAGACCCAGTACTTC

j_call: TRBJ2-2
v_call: TRBV7-9
d_call: .
clone_size: .
cdr3_aa: CASLGGPGFYSGELFF
cdr3_nt: TGTGCCAGCTTGGGTGGTCCGGGGTTTTATTCCGGGGAGCTGTTTTTT

j_call: TRBJ2-7
v_call: TRBV29-1
d_call: .
clone_size: .
cdr3_aa: CSVGEGSSYEQYF
cdr3_nt: TGCAGCGTTGGGGAAGGGAGCTCCTACGAGCAGTACTTC

j_call: TRBJ2-2
v_call: TRBV2
d_call: TRBD2
clone_size: .
cdr3_aa: CASRRETGELFF
cdr3_nt: TGTGCCAGCAGGCGGGAGACCGGGGAGCTGTTTTTT

j_call: TRBJ2-7
v_call: TRBV7-2
d_call: TRBD2
clone_size: .
cdr3_aa: CASSLVAGGPYEQYF
cdr3_nt: TGTGCCAGCAGCTTAGTAGCGGGAGGCCCCTACGAGCAGTACTTC

j_call: TRBJ2-4
v_call: TRBV28
d_call: .
clone_size: .
cdr3_aa: CASSLPGPYGDIQYF
cdr3_nt: TGTGCCAGCAGTTTACCCGGCCCCTACGGGGACATTCAGTACTTC

j_call: TRBJ2-4
v_call: TRBV18
d_call: .
clone_size: .
cdr3_aa: CASFNGLGGNIQYF
cdr3_nt: TGTGCCAGCTTCAACGGCCTAGGCGGAAACATTCAGTACTTC

j_call: TRBJ2-7
v_call: TRBV2
d_call: TRBD2
clone_size: .
cdr3_aa: CASSGPGLAGYEQYF
cdr3_nt: TGTGCCAGCAGTGGGCCGGGACTAGCGGGATACGAGCAGTACTTC

j_call: TRBJ1-5
v_call: TRBV7-2
d_call: .
clone_size: .
cdr3_aa: CASKPRRGRLNQPQHF
cdr3_nt: TGTGCCAGCAAGCCCCGACGGGGGCGTCTCAATCAGCCCCAGCATTTT

j_call: TRBJ2-5
v_call: TRBV2
d_call: .
clone_size: .
cdr3_aa: CASSASETQYF
cdr3_nt: TGTGCCAGCAGTGCATCCGAGACCCAGTACTTC

j_call: TRBJ2-2
v_call: TRBV9
d_call: TRBD2
clone_size: .
cdr3_aa: CASSVAGSGANTGELFF
cdr3_nt: TGTGCCAGCAGCGTAGCTGGTAGCGGGGCGAACACCGGGGAGCTGTTTTTT

j_call: TRBJ2-1
v_call: TRBV7-3
d_call: TRBD2
clone_size: .
cdr3_aa: CASSLIAGVQYNEQFF
cdr3_nt: TGTGCCAGCAGCTTAATAGCGGGAGTGCAGTACAATGAGCAGTTCTTC

j_call: TRBJ2-3
v_call: TRBV10-3
d_call: .
clone_size: .
cdr3_aa: CAISVDRSTDTQYF
cdr3_nt: TGTGCCATCAGTGTGGATAGAAGCACAGATACGCAGTATTTT

j_call: TRBJ2-5
v_call: TRBV29-1
d_call: .
clone_size: .
cdr3_aa: CSVDRADETQYF
cdr3_nt: TGCAGCGTTGATCGGGCCGATGAGACCCAGTACTTC

j_call: TRBJ2-7
v_call: TRBV28
d_call: .
clone_size: .
cdr3_aa: CASRGGGTLYEQYF
cdr3_nt: TGTGCCAGCAGAGGTGGCGGGACCCTTTACGAGCAGTACTTC

j_call: TRBJ2-7
v_call: TRBV7-2
d_call: .
clone_size: .
cdr3_aa: CASRRGAGIYEQYF
cdr3_nt: TGTGCCAGCAGAAGGGGGGCGGGTATCTACGAGCAGTACTTC

j_call: TRBJ2-3
v_call: TRBV5-1
d_call: .
clone_size: once
cdr3_aa: CASSYLGGSTDTQYF
cdr3_nt: TGCGCCAGCAGCTATCTCGGGGGCAGTACAGATACGCAGTATTTT

j_call: TRBJ1-3
v_call: TRBV28
d_call: TRBD1
clone_size: once
cdr3_aa: CASSFMDRAGNTIYF
cdr3_nt: TGTGCCAGCAGTTTCATGGACAGGGCTGGAAACACCATATATTTT

j_call: TRBJ1-2
v_call: TRBV19
d_call: .
clone_size: .
cdr3_aa: CASSIPGTVTGYTF
cdr3_nt: TGTGCCAGTAGTATCCCCGGGACCGTCACCGGCTACACCTTC

j_call: TRBJ1-3
v_call: TRBV7-8
d_call: .
clone_size: .
cdr3_aa: CASSPIGRLGNTIYF
cdr3_nt: TGTGCCAGCAGCCCAATAGGACGGCTTGGAAACACCATATATTTT

j_call: TRBJ2-3
v_call: TRBV7-3
d_call: .
clone_size: .
cdr3_aa: CASRVNRGGRGADTQYF
cdr3_nt: TGTGCCAGCAGGGTAAACCGTGGCGGAAGAGGTGCAGATACGCAGTATTTT

j_call: TRBJ2-3
v_call: TRBV11-3
d_call: .
clone_size: .
cdr3_aa: CASSLGRGTDTQYF
cdr3_nt: TGTGCCAGCAGCTTAGGCAGGGGCACAGATACGCAGTATTTT